This TCR beta chain was captured by sequencing in a study of blood T cell repertoires in COVID-19. The method was immunoSEQ multiplex PCR; TCRdb's version includes in-frame clones alone and lacks a portion of them. Of more than 150,000 clones listed, 65% to 90% were seen once; the top ten hold roughly 8.6%. The CDR3 has 9 residues. V shed 2 bases and J shed 13 bases, with 9 bases lying between them. Germline lookup yields CDR1 GTSNPN and CDR2 SVGIG (reference sequence). The chain combines TRBV30 with TRBJ2-7; the D is unclear. The TCR originated in a man between 60 and 75 years old with acute or convalescent COVID-19. Sequenced material: peripheral blood. This CDR3 reads CAWSSVAYF. CDR3 bases: TGTGCCTGGAGTAGTGTGGCTTACTTC.